This TCR beta chain was sequenced for a study of OX40 agonist ivuxolimab in advanced cancers. Repertoires were generated with immunoSEQ multiplex PCR, while TCRdb's copy carries only in-frame clones and drops some. The table has 60,000 to 85,000 clones, roughly 90% seen once. Germline lookup yields CDR1 DFQATT and CDR2 SNEGSKA (reference sequence). The CDR3 covers 10 residues. The ends were cut back, 2 bases at V and 3 bases at J, with 2 bases in the middle. The genes are TRBV20-1 and TRBJ2-7, with D unclear. The sequenced sample was CD4+ or CD8+ T cells sorted from blood, obtained in a trial of the OX40 agonist ivuxolimab. This TCR came from an adult with an advanced solid tumor such as melanoma, head and neck, liver or kidney cancer. In nucleotides, the CDR3 is TGCAGTGCTAGAAACTACGAGCAGTACTTC. Translating it yields CSARNYEQYF.